This TCR beta chain was captured by sequencing in a study of cytomegalovirus exposure and HLA in healthy donors. Study context: The approximately 110 validation repertoires used a platform that matched the one used for the 600 to 750 first-cohort repertoires, as a later analysis reported. Whole-study findings and limits: There were a few CMV-associated chains whose specificity for CMV antigens was confirmed in vitro. Associated with cytomegalovirus, according to the listing, were 150 to 200 TCR beta chains.

Produced via immunoSEQ multiplex PCR; TCRdb's table is partial and in-frame only. The table includes under 200,000 clones, 85% to 90% detected once. This clone was recorded only once. The antigen is not known. The donors were part of the approximately 120-subject validation cohort, which stood apart from the approximately 640-subject first cohort. The sample taken for sequencing was PBMCs. This clonotype was sampled from a man aged 18-30 years in good health and CMV-seropositive.

The CDR3, as DNA: TGTGCCAGCAGCTTAGCGGGTATAGGGGTAGCCGGGGAGCTGTTTTTT. Its translation is CASSLAGIGVAGELFF. This rearrangement joins TRBV7-6 to TRBJ2-2; maybe TRBD1 (5 bases). Germline assignment: CDR1 SGHVS and CDR2 FNYEAQ. V lost 0 bases to trimming and J lost 6 bases, with 14 bases between them. The CDR3 is made up of 16 amino acids.